Below, 20 T cell receptor beta chains from the same sample are listed, as sequenced in a study of T cells expressing NK-cell markers. TCRdb re-analyzed the 5' RACE reads; it lists each CDR3 protein once, without DNA. Across about 550,000 distinct CDR3 sequences, the top ten clones capture approximately 3.5% of the sample. The material sequenced was blood T cells: a sorted CD56 or NKG2C T cell subset, CD4+ or CD8+ T cells, or bulk PBMC T cells (not recorded which). The receptors derive from a man between 18 and 29 years old in good health.

This chain uses TRBV20-1 with TRBJ2-4; without DNA, the TCRdb call of TRBD1 cannot be checked. CDR1 and CDR2 from the germline V gene are DFQATT and SNEGSKA (reference sequence). The CDR3 length is 14 residues. This CDR3 reads CSARDRRGLDIQYF.

CDR3 sequence reads: CATSRGLTSYNEQFF. This chain uses TRBV24-1 with TRBJ2-1; TCRdb outputs TRBD1, but without DNA this stays unchecked. The CDR3 has 15 residues. Germline lookup yields CDR1 KGHDR and CDR2 SFDVKD.

J is TRBJ2-1 and V is TRBV15; the TCRdb D gene call, TRBD2, has no DNA to confirm it. This CDR3 is built from 16 residues. Germline CDR1 and CDR2: LNHNV and YYDKDF (reference sequence). The CDR3 is CATSRVRLANVDEQFF.

The chain joins TRBV28 to TRBJ1-6; lacking DNA, the TRBD1 call made by TCRdb goes unchecked. Germline V gives CDR1 MDHEN, CDR2 SYDVKM. This CDR3 contains 15 residues. The chain's CDR3 is CASRSRGANNSPLHF.

The rearrangement joins TRBV5-6 to TRBJ2-7; the TCRdb D gene call, TRBD1, has no DNA to confirm it. The length of the CDR3 is 15 residues. CDR1 SGHDT and CDR2 YYEEEE come from the germline V gene. The CDR3 is CASRKRQGGFGEQYF.

The J gene is TRBJ2-1, the V gene TRBV20-1. Germline CDR1 reads DFQATT; CDR2 reads SNEGSKA (reference sequence). The CDR3 has 14 residues. The CDR3 reads CSPKVSLAYNEQFF.

The V gene is TRBV20-1, the J gene TRBJ2-4; without DNA, the TCRdb call of TRBD2 cannot be checked. CDR1 is DFQATT, CDR2 SNEGSKA, per germline (reference sequence). This CDR3 spans 14 amino acids. This CDR3 is CSALPGLASDIQYF.

The chain combines TRBV7-2 with TRBJ2-7; the TCRdb call, TRBD1, lacks DNA for checking. CDR1 and CDR2 (germline): SGHTA, FQGNSA. This CDR3 comprises 13 residues. This chain's CDR3 is CASSGRQAYEQYF.

The genes are TRBV7-8 and TRBJ2-2. Germline V gives CDR1 SGHVS, CDR2 FQNEAQ. The CDR3 is 15 amino acids. The CDR3 protein is CASSLARANTGELFF.

This chain uses TRBV18 with TRBJ2-5. Germline assignment: CDR1 KGHSH and CDR2 LQKENI. There are 13 residues in the CDR3. CDR3 amino acids: CASSPRNAETQYF.

The chain employs TRBV10-3 and TRBJ2-3; TCRdb reports TRBD1, a call that lacks DNA to check it against. The V gene's germline CDR1 is ENHRY and CDR2 SYGVKD. The CDR3 covers 15 residues. The CDR3 region is CAISVVGGSTDTQYF.

This chain uses TRBV6-5 with TRBJ1-6. The CDR3 consists of 15 residues. Germline V gene data show CDR1 as MNHEY and CDR2 as SVGAGI. The CDR3 loop reads CASSYGSSYNSPLHF.

The chain employs TRBV20-1 and TRBJ2-2. CDR1 and CDR2 from the germline V gene are DFQATT and SNEGSKA (reference sequence). The CDR3 is 13 residues long. CDR3 residues: CSARDRETGELFF.

The chain has TRBV11-2 and TRBJ2-5; absent DNA, TCRdb's TRBD2 call cannot be checked. From germline, CDR1 is SGHAT and CDR2 FQNNGV. The CDR3 consists of 16 residues. CDR3 sequence reads: CASSLERLAGWETQYF.

This chain joins TRBV5-1 and TRBJ2-5; with no DNA, the TCRdb D assignment of TRBD2 cannot be verified. There are 15 residues in the CDR3. Germline V gene data show CDR1 as SGHRS and CDR2 as YFSETQ. CDR3 protein: CASSLKAAGSETQYF.

This chain joins TRBV20-1 and TRBJ2-7; with no DNA, the TCRdb D assignment of TRBD1 cannot be verified. Per germline, CDR1 DFQATT and CDR2 SNEGSKA (reference sequence). CDR3 size: 15 residues. CDR3 sequence reads: CSARGDRSLGYEQYF.

The chain has TRBV20-1 and TRBJ2-3; checking the TCRdb D call of TRBD1 is not possible without DNA. The CDR3 covers 14 residues. Germline V CDR1 and CDR2: DFQATT, SNEGSKA (reference sequence). CDR3 in amino acids: CSAIPGASTDTQYF.

This chain links TRBV30 with TRBJ2-3; without DNA, the TCRdb call of TRBD1 cannot be checked. The germline gives CDR1 GTSNPN, CDR2 SVGIG (reference sequence). The CDR3 length is 15 residues. CDR3 residues: CAWSRGGQSTDTQYF.

CDR3 amino acids: CASSLQRELVNEQFF. The chain couples TRBV7-2 to TRBJ2-1; TCRdb names TRBD2, which stays unverified in the absence of DNA. The CDR3 runs 15 residues. Per germline, CDR1 SGHTA and CDR2 FQGNSA.

This chain links TRBV7-9 with TRBJ2-1; the TCRdb call, TRBD2, lacks DNA for checking. There are 15 residues in the CDR3. Germline V gene sequence: CDR1 SEHNR, CDR2 FQNEAQ (reference sequence). The CDR3 sequence is CASSPEGIGYNEQFF.